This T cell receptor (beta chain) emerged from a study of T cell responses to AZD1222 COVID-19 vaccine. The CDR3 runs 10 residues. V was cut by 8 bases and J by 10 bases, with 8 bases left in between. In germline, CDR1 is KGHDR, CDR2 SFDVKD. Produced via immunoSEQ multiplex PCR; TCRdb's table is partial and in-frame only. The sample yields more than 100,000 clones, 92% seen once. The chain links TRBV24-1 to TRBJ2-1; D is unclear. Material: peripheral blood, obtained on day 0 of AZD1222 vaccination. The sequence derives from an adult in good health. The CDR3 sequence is CATKREEQFF. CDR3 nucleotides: TGTGCCACCAAGCGAGAGGAGCAGTTCTTC.